This T cell receptor beta chain was captured in a study of STAT3 mutations in large granular lymphocyte leukemia. Study conclusions and caveats: A small but highly pathogenic clone may have been missed. In T-cell large granular lymphocyte leukemia, about half of patients showed multiple immunodominant subclonotypes. Suggested: STAT3 mutation was not the ancestral event for these clonal expansions.

About this clone: Antigen unknown.

About 40,000 productive templates were obtained per sample on average. Generated by immunoSEQ multiplex PCR, the TCRdb table keeps only in-frame clones and is missing some. Of roughly 29,000 clones in the sample, approximately 80% were seen once. The V end was cut by 4 bases, the J end by 6 bases, with 8 bases between. From germline, CDR1 is SGHNT and CDR2 YYREEE (reference sequence). The CDR3 is made up of 12 amino acids. The receptor's source is a woman between 45 and 60 years old with T-cell large granular lymphocyte leukemia. Some clones in this sample may be carry-over from other donors' samples. The sample was peripheral blood mononuclear cells. This sequence joins TRBV5-4 and TRBJ2-1; D unresolved. The DNA of the CDR3 is TGTGCCAGCAGCGCGGCACGCAATGAGCAGTTCTTC. Residues: CASSAARNEQFF.